This T cell receptor (beta chain) was recovered during a study of long-term antiretroviral therapy in people with HIV (dated by TCRdb to the early 2020s). A note on the overall study: The earliest samples were collected about a decade before the 2015 WHO recommendation for immediate ART, when ART was typically delayed until CD4 counts fell. Among the 25 to 30 participants with HIV, about 11 were female. A retrospective serial study tested whether ART initiation and durable HIV suppression were associated with changes in peripheral blood TRB repertoire composition and diversity. From over 25 adults with confirmed HIV infection, the cohort provided 192 cryopreserved PBMC samples, gathered serially across a mean of about six years (range 1-12). No cross-contamination during QIAcube processing was seen in test extractions of a monoclonal T-cell line run alongside 30 to 35 polyclonal samples.

From a lookup of the germline V gene (reference sequence), CDR1 and CDR2 are SEHNR and FQNEAQ. V and J are truncated by 4 bases and 4 bases respectively, leaving an intervening sequence of 17 bases. The CDR3 spans 15 residues, from the cysteine through the phenylalanine. The retained sequence is limited to the CDR3, 45 bases, with the frame set at the first base. Participants were included only if at least one PBMC sample before ART initiation and at least two post-ART samples were available. Every participant with HIV received treatment in the United States of America. Before DNA extraction, cryopreserved samples containing roughly 0.9-10 million PBMC were thawed and washed. At the time of the earliest PBMC sample for each participant with HIV, ages ranged from roughly 20 to 54 years. Each participant contributed PBMC samples from 1-4 timepoints before ART initiation and 2-8 timepoints after ART initiation, with a median of 7 samples. Serial HIV viral load, CD4+ T-cell count, ART history and demographic data were obtained for every participant. Genomic DNA was extracted from unsorted PBMC with a Qiagen kit on a QIAcube, with processing performed in batches of 12 samples.

Overall study results and their limits: Because pre-ART samples had limited cell numbers, profiling was done on unsorted PBMC rather than on sorted CD4+ and CD8+ T cells. No data were available on ART adherence, viral resistance or therapy changes, limiting inferences about post-ART repertoire changes. Expanded TRB clones identified before ART initiation dominated the repertoire at all time points, although this dominance fluctuated and declined in many PLHIV after ART. CDR3 length ranges in HIV repertoires were narrower than in controls, and network structure suggested an antigen-experienced repertoire with only a slight naive shift after ART. The samples were dated from 2004 to 2017, and the ART regimens that were used may be less effective than current ART regimens. Starting ART was linked to a significant rise in TRB diversity, yet even with long-term ART the diversity remained significantly lower than in transplant donor controls. Because PBMC availability was limited, only the TCR beta chain was sequenced, with no alpha chain pairing.

Sequencing of the TRB variable region was done with the immunoSEQ hsTCRB v3.0 assay at survey level resolution. The targeted TRB sequencing depth was roughly 35,000-50,000 T-cell genomes per sample. An Illumina MiSeq with a v3 150-cycle kit was used to sequence the pooled TRB libraries. In the original analysis: Repertoire analysis was performed in R inside a reproducible Nextflow workflow that covered QC, data transformation and analysis. LymphoSeq2, an R package for exploring AIRR-Seq data, was used to implement custom analyses. Several samples yielding fewer than 5000 total TRB sequences were excluded, leaving 150 to 200 analyzed HIV repertoires. Among the approximately 200 retained HIV repertoires, 55 to 60 were collected before ART initiation and roughly 130 after ART initiation. Repertoires were downsampled to 5000 TRB nucleotide sequences, with summary statistics averaged over 100 downsampling iterations. Only TRB sequences with CDR3 regions of at least seven amino acids were retained for analysis. Two measures captured diversity: a Shannon entropy-derived clonality score and the Gini coefficient. Repertoire networks linked the top 5000 CDR3 amino acid sequences whenever two sequences differed by an edit distance of one. For TRB CDR3 amino acid sequences, antigen specificity groups and MHC restriction were predicted with GLIPH2. To flag known CMV, EBV, HIV or tissue antigen associations, CDR3 amino acid sequences were matched against VDJdb and McPAS-TCR. Pre-ART, post-ART and control groups were compared with Wilcoxon signed-rank tests and Holm-Bonferroni correction. TCRdb retrieved this table from immuneACCESS and kept in-frame rearrangements only. Not all clones are present; in checked studies, unresolved V genes account for under half, and no reason is known for the remainder. V and J calls and clone size are given by that table; D and trimming were obtained from the DNA. For this sample the table gives some 19,000 clones, of which around three quarters were detected only once. The biggest ten clones account for 6.5% to 7.5% of the sample.

Worth noting for this clone: Which antigen it targets is not known. One base away there is no much larger clone; base qualities are not given.

The rearranged chain carries TRBV7-9 and TRBJ2-7, with the D gene call left open. This sample comprised unsorted PBMCs, obtained 2.2 years after starting antiretroviral therapy. The TCR originated in a man aged 45 to 65 with HIV. The CDR3 region: CASSYLGPSSYEQYF. The DNA sequence follows: TGTGCCAGCAGCTACTTAGGGCCCTCTTCGTACGAGCAGTACTTC.